The clone carrying this T cell receptor beta chain was counted a few times. What it recognizes is unknown. The data stem from a study of cytomegalovirus exposure and HLA in healthy donors. Overall study context: From HLA-typed donors, an early data release held 70 million to 100 million unique TCRs.

The CDR3 is 20 amino acids. Germline CDR1 SGHKS, CDR2 YYEKEE (reference sequence). With V trimmed by 3 bases and J by 1 base, 11 bases remained unmatched. The PCR had 60 Vbeta and 13 Jbeta primers. Method: immunoSEQ multiplex PCR; TCRdb's copy keeps in-frame clones and lacks some. Altogether more than 95,000 clones are present, 9.5% to 13% being singletons, with the ten largest covering approximately 6%. Study conclusions and caveats: Analysis performed later found about 17,000 TCR beta sequences associated with HLA alleles at 0.05 false discovery rate. The study listed 164 cytomegalovirus-associated TCR beta chains.

This chain joins TRBV5-5 and TRBJ2-4; 15 nucleotides match TRBD2. This TCR derives from a man aged 40-49 years in good health and CMV-seropositive. The specimen sequenced was PBMCs. The CDR3 nucleotides are TGTGCCAGCAGCTCGGCCGGACTAGCGGGAGGGCCGGGGGCCAAAAACATTCAGTACTTC. Translation gives CASSSAGLAGGPGAKNIQYF.